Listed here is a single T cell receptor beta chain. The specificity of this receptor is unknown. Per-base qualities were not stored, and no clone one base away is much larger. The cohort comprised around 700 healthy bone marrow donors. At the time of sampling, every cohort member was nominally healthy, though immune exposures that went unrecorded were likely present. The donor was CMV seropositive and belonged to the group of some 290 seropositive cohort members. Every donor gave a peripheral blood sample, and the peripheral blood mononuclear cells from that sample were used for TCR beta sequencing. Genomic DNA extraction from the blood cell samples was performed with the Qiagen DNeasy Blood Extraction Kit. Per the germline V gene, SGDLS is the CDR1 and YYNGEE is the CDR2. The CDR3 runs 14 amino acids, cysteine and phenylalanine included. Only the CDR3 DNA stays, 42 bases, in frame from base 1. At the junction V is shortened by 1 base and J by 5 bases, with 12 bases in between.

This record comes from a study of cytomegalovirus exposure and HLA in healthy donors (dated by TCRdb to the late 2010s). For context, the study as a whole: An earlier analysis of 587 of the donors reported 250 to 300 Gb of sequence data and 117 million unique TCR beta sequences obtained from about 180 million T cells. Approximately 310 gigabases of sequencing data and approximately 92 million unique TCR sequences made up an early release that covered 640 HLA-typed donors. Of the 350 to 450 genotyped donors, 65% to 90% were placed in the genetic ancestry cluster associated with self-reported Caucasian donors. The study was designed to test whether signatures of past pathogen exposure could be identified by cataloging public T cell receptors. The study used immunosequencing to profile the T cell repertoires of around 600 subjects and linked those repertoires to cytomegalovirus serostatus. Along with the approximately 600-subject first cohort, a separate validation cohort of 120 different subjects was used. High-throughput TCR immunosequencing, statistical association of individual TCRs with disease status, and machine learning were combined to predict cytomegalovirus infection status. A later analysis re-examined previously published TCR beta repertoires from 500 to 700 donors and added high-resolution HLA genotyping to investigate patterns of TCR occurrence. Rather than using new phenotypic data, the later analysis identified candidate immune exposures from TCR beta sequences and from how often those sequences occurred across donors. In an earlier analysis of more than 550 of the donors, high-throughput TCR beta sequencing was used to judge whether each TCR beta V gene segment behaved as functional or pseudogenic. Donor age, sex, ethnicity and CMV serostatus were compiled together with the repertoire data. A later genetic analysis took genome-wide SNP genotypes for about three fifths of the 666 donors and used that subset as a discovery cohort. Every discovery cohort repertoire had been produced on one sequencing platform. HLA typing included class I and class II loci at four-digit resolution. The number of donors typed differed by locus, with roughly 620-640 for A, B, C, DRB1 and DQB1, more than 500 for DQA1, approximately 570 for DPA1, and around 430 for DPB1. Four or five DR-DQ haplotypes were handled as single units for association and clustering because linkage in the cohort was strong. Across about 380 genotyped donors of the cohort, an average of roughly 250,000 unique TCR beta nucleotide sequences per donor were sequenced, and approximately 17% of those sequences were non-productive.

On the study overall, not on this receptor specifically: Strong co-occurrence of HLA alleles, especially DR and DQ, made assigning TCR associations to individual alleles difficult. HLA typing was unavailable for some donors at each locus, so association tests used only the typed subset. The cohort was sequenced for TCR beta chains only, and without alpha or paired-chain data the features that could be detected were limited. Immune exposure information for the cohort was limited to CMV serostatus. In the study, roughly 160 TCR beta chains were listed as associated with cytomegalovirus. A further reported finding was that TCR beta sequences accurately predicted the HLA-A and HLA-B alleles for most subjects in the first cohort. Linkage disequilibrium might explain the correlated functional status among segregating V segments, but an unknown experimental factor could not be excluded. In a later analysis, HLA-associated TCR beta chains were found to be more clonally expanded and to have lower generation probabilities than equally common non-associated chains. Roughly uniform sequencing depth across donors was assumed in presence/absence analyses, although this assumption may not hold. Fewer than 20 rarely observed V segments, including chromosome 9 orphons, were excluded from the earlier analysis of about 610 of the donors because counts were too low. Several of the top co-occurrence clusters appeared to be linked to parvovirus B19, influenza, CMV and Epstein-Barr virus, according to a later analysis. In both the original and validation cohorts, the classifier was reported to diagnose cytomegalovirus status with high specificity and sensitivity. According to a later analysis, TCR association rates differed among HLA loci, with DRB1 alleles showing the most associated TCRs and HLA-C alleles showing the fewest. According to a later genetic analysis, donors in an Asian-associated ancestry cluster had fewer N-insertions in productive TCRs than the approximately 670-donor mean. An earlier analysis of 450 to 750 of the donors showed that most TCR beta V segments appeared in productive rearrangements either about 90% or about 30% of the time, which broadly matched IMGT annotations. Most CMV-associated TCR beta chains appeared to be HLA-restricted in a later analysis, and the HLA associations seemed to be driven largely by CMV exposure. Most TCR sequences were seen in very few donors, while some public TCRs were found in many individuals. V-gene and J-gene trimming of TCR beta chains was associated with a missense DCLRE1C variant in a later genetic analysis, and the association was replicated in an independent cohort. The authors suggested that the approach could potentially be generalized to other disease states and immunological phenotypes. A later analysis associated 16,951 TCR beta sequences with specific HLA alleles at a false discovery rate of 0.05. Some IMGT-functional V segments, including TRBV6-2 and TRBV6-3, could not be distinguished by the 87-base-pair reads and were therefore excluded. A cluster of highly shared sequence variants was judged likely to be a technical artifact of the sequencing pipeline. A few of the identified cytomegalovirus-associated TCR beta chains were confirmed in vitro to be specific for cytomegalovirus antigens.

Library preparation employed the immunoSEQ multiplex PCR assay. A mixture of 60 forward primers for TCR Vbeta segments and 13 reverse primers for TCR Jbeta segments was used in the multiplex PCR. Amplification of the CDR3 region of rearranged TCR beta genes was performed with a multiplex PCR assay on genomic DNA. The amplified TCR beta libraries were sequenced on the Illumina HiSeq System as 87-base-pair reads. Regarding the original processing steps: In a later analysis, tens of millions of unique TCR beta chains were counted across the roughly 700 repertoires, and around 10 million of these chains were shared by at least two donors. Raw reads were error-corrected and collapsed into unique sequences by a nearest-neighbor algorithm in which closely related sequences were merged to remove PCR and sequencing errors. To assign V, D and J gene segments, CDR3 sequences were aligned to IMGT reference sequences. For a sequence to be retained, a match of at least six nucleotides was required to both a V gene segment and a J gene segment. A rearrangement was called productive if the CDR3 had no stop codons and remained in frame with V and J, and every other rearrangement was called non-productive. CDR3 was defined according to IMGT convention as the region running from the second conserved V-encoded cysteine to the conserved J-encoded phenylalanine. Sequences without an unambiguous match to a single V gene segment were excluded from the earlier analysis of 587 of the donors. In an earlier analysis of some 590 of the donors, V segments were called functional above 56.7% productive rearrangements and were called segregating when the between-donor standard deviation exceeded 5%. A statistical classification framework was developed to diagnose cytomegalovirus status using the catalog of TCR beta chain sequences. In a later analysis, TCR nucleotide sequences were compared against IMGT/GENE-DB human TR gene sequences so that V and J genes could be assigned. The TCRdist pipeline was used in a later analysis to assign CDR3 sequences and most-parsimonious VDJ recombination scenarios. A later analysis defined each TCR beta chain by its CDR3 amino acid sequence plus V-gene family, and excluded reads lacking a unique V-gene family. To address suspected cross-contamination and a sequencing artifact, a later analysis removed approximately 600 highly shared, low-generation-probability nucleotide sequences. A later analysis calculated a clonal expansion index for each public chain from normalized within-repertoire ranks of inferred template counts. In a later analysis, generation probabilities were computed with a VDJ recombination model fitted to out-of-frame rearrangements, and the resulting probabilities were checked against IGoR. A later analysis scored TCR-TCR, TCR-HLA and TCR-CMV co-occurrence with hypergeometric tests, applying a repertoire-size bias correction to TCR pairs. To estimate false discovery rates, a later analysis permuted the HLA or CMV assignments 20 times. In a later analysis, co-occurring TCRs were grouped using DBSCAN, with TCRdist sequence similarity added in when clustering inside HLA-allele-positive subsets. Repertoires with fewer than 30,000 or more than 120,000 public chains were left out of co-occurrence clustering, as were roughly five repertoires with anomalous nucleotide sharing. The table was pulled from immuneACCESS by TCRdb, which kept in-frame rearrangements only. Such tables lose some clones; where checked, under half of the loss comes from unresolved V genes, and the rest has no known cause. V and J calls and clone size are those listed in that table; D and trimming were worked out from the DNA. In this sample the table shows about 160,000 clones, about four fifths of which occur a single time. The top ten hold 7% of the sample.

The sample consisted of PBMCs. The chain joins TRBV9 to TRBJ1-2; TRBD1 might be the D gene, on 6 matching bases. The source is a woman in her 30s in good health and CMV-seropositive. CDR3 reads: CASSVSTGPYGYTF. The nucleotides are TGTGCCAGCAGCGTATCAACAGGGCCATATGGCTACACCTTC.